This T cell receptor beta chain was identified during a study of blood T cell repertoires in COVID-19. Across the study: Both acute and convalescent COVID-19 samples were obtained from the United States, Italy and Spain.

V shed 4 bases and J 3 bases; nucleotides not matched to a gene: 9. The CDR3 is 15 amino acids. CDR1 and CDR2 (germline): SEHNR, FQNEAQ (reference sequence). Measured with immunoSEQ multiplex PCR; TCRdb has only the in-frame clones, and not every one. The top ten hold about 1.5% of the sample, which has a few hundred thousand clones, roughly 90% seen once. The V gene is TRBV7-9, the J gene TRBJ2-7, with 7 bases fitting TRBD1. This receptor was taken from a woman in her late teens or twenties who had been exposed to COVID-19. The sample consisted of PBMCs or T cells enriched from blood (not recorded which). The CDR3 region has the DNA TGTGCCAGCAGCTCCACAGGGGCTAGAGGCTACGAGCAGTACTTC. It encodes CASSSTGARGYEQYF.